Listed below are T cell receptor beta chains from one sample, sequenced in a study of T cells in Graves' hyperthyroidism and ophthalmopathy. TCRdb passed the multiplex PCR reads through MiXCR, listing each CDR3 protein once. The data contain about 360,000 distinct CDR3 sequences, about 13% of them singletons. Sequencing was carried out using blood. All receptors derive from a woman between 18 and 30 years old with Graves' hyperthyroidism. The conserved cysteine and the conserved F or W are not part of the CDR3 here.

CDR3aa: ASSHAAGGQYEQY
j_gene: TRBJ2-7
v_gene: TRBV7-2

CDR3aa: ASSLGLVSNEQF
j_gene: TRBJ2-1
v_gene: TRBV7-3

CDR3aa: AISERVGALSNQPQH
j_gene: TRBJ1-5
v_gene: TRBV10-3

CDR3aa: ASTRSGTSGNTIY
j_gene: TRBJ1-3
v_gene: TRBV6-1

CDR3aa: ASSSTRPRH
j_gene: TRBJ1-5
v_gene: TRBV28

CDR3aa: ASSLGGHSQPQH
j_gene: TRBJ1-5
v_gene: TRBV5-6

CDR3aa: ASSQEEQGTWNYGYT
j_gene: TRBJ1-2
v_gene: TRBV3-1

CDR3aa: SASRQGLETQY
j_gene: TRBJ2-5
v_gene: TRBV20-1

CDR3aa: ASSHGTANNEQF
j_gene: TRBJ2-1
v_gene: TRBV7-2

CDR3aa: ASSYDRGGTEAF
j_gene: TRBJ1-1
v_gene: TRBV12-3/TRBV12-4

CDR3aa: ASSQRDRGSYEQY
j_gene: TRBJ2-7
v_gene: TRBV5-1

CDR3aa: ASSLDGTGGGLNGTQY
j_gene: TRBJ2-5
v_gene: TRBV13

CDR3aa: ASASDATLNTEAF
j_gene: TRBJ1-1
v_gene: TRBV5-1

CDR3aa: ASRRDTYSNQPQH
j_gene: TRBJ1-5
v_gene: TRBV6-2/TRBV6-3

CDR3aa: ASSMRTGGDEQF
j_gene: TRBJ2-1
v_gene: TRBV7-8

CDR3aa: ASSSTGGGQPQH
j_gene: TRBJ1-5
v_gene: TRBV5-1